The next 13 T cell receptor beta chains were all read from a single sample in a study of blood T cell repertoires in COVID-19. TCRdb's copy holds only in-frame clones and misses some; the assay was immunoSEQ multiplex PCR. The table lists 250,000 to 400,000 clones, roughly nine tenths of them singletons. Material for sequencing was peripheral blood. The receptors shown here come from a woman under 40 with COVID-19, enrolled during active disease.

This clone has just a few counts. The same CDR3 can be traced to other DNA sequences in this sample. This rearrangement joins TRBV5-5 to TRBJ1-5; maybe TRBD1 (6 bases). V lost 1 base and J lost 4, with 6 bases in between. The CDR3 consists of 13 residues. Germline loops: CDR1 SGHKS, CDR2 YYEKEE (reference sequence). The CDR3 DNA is TGTGCCAGCAGCTTGACAGGGAATCAGCCCCAGCATTTT. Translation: CASSLTGNQPQHF.

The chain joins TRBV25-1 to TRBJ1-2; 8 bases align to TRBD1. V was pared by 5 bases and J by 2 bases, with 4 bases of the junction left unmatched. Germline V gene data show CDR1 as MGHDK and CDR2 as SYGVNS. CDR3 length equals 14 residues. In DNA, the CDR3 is TGTGCCAGCAGTCCCGGACAGGGAAACTATGGCTACACCTTC. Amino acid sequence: CASSPGQGNYGYTF.

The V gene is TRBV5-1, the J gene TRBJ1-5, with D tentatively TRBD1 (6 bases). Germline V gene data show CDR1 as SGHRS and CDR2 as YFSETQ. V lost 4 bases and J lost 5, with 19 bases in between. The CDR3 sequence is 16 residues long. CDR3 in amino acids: CASSPGNTGFDQPQHF. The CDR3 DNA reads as TGCGCCAGCAGCCCTGGGAACACAGGGTTTGATCAGCCCCAGCATTTT.

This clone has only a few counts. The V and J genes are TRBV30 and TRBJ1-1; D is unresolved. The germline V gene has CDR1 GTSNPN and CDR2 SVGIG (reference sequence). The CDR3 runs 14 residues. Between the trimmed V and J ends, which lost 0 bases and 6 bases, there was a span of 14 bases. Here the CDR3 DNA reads TGTGCCTGGAGTGTAGGTATTGGGAGGTCTGAAGCTTTCTTT. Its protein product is CAWSVGIGRSEAFF.

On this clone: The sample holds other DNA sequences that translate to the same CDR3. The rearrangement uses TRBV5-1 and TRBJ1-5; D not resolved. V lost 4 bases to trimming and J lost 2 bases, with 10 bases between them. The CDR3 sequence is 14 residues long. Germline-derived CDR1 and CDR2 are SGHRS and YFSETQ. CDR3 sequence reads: CASSLTGGNQPQHF. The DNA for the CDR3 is TGCGCCAGCAGCCTTACCGGGGGCAATCAGCCCCAGCATTTT.

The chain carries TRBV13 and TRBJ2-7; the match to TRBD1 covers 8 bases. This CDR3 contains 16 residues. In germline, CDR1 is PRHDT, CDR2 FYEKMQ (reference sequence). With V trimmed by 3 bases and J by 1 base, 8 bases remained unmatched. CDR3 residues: CASSFGDRTGSYEQYF. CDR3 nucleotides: TGTGCCAGCAGCTTCGGTGACCGGACAGGGTCCTACGAGCAGTACTTC. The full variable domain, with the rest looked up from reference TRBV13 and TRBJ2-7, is AAGVIQSPRHLIKEKRETATLKCYPIPRHDTVYWYQQGPGQDPQFLISFYEKMQSDKGSIPDRFSAQQFSDYHSELNMSSLELGDSALYFCASSFGDRTGSYEQYFGPGTRLTVT.

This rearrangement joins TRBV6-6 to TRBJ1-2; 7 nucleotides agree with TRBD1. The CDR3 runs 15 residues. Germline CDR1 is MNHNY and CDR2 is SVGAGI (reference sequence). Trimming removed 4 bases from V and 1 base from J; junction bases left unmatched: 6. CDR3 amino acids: CASSWFQGGNYGYTF. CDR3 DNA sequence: TGTGCCAGCAGTTGGTTCCAGGGGGGTAACTATGGCTACACCTTC.

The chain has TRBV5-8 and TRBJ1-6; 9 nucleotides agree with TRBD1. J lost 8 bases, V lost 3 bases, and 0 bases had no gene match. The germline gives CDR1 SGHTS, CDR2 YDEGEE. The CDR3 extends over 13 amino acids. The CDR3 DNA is TGTGCCAGCAGCTGGGACAGGGATTCACCCCTCCACTTT. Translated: CASSWDRDSPLHF.

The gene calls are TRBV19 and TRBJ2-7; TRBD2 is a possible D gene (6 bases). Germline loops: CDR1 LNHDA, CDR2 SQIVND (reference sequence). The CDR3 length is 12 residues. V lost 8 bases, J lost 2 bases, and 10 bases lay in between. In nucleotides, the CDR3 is TGTGCCAGTGGCGGGGAAACCTACGAGCAGTACTTC. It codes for CASGGETYEQYF.

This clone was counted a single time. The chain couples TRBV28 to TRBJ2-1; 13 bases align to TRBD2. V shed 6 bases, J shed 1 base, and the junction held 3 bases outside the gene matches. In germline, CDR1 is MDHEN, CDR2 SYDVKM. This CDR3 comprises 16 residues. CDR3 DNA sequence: TGTGCCAGCAGATGGACTAGCGGGAGTTCCTACAATGAGCAGTTCTTC. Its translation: CASRWTSGSSYNEQFF.

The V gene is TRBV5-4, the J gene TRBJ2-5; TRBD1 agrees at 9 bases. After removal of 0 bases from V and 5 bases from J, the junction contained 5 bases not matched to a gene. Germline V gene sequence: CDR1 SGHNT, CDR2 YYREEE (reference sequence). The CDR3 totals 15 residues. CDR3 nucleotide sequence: TGTGCCAGCAGCTTGGAAGGGACAGGGAGTGAGACCCAGTACTTC. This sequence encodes CASSLEGTGSETQYF. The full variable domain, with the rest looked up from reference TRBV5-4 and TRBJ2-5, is ETGVTQSPTHLIKTRGQQVTLRCSSQSGHNTVSWYQQALGQGPQFIFQYYREEENGRGNFPPRFSGLQFPNYSSELNVNALELDDSALYLCASSLEGTGSETQYFGPGTRLLVL.

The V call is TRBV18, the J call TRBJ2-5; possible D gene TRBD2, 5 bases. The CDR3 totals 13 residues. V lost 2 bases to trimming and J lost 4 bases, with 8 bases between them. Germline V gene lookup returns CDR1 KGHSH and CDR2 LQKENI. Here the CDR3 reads CASSPTLAETQYF. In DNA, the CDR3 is TGTGCCAGCTCACCAACGCTAGCAGAGACCCAGTACTTC.

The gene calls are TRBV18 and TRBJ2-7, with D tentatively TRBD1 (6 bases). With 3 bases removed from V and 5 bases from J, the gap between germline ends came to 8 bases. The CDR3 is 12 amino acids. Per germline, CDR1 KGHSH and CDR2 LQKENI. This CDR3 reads CASSPGHDEQYF. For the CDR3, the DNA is TGTGCCAGCTCACCGGGACACGACGAGCAGTACTTC.